This entry lists 22 T cell receptor beta chains sequenced from one sample in a study of radiotherapy plus CTLA-4 blockade in lung cancer. The protocol was immunoSEQ multiplex PCR, while the TCRdb copy is restricted to in-frame clones and leaves out a portion. The table has over 50,000 clones, less than 85% seen once. The sample consisted of peripheral blood, taken from a patient treated with radiotherapy plus ipilimumab. Receptors were obtained from a human donor with non-small cell lung cancer who had a complete response to radiotherapy plus ipilimumab.

This clone occurred a few times. The chain recombines TRBV30 with TRBJ1-5; D gene unclear. The length of the CDR3 is 18 residues. V was clipped by 1 base and J by 1 base, with 20 bases between them. From germline, CDR1 is GTSNPN and CDR2 SVGIG (reference sequence). CDR3 region: CAWSGGQTEELSNQPQHF. The CDR3 DNA follows: TGTGCCTGGAGTGGCGGGCAGACCGAAGAACTAAGCAATCAGCCCCAGCATTTT. The full variable domain, its missing parts supplied by reference TRBV30 and TRBJ1-5, is SQTIHQWPATLVQPVGSPLSLECTVEGTSNPNLYWYRQAAGRGLQLLFYSVGIGQISSEVPQNLSASRPQDRQFILSSKKLLLSDSGFYLCAWSGGQTEELSNQPQHFGDGTRLSIL.

The CDR3 region is CASSLYRGGYNNQPQHF. The CDR3 nucleotides read TGTGCCAGCAGTTTATATCGAGGGGGATACAATAATCAGCCCCAGCATTTT. The chain couples TRBV28 to TRBJ1-5; D possibly corresponds to TRBD1 (6 bases). The V gene lost 1 base and the J gene lost 4 bases, with 17 bases spanning the gap. The germline gives CDR1 MDHEN, CDR2 SYDVKM. The CDR3 is made up of 17 amino acids.

The V gene is TRBV11-2, the J gene TRBJ2-3; unclear D gene. Trimming took 5 bases from V and 0 from J, leaving 3 bases between them. This CDR3 has 12 residues. The V gene's germline CDR1 is SGHAT and CDR2 FQNNGV. The CDR3 DNA reads as TGTGCCAGCAGCCCGAGCACAGATACGCAGTATTTT. Translating gives CASSPSTDTQYF. Variable domain in full (rest from reference TRBV11-2 and TRBJ2-3): EAGVAQSPRYKIIEKRQSVAFWCNPISGHATLYWYQQILGQGPKLLIQFQNNGVVDDSQLPKDRFSAERLKGVDSTLKIQPAKLEDSAVYLCASSPSTDTQYFGPGTRLTVL.

This clone is a singleton in its sample. The rearrangement links TRBV5-4 to TRBJ2-4, with 10 bases matching TRBD2. The CDR3 runs to 16 residues. V shed 3 bases, J shed 6 bases, and the junction held 9 bases outside the gene matches. Germline-derived CDR1 and CDR2 are SGHNT and YYREEE (reference sequence). The CDR3 DNA is TGTGCCAGCAGCTCGATCTCCGGGACTAGCGTAAACATTCAGTACTTC. It codes for CASSSISGTSVNIQYF.

This chain connects TRBV7-2 to TRBJ1-2, with D hard to call. Trimming took off 5 bases at V and 6 bases at J, with 19 bases between the two ends. Germline-derived CDR1 and CDR2 are SGHTA and FQGNSA. CDR3 size: 15 residues. The CDR3 DNA reads TGTGCCAGCAGCCCCCGGGAGACGGCCCTCCATGGCTACACCTTC. Its protein product is CASSPRETALHGYTF. The full variable domain, completed using reference TRBV7-2 and TRBJ1-2, is GAGVSQSPSNKVTEKGKDVELRCDPISGHTALYWYRQSLGQGLEFLIYFQGNSAPDKSGLPSDRFSAERTGGSVSTLTIQRTQQEDSAVYLCASSPRETALHGYTFGSGTRLTVV.

The chain combines TRBV7-9 with TRBJ1-2; weak D call: TRBD1 (5 bases). Germline CDR1 reads SEHNR; CDR2 reads FQNEAQ (reference sequence). Deletions cut 2 bases from V and 5 bases from J, with 15 bases between. This CDR3 spans 15 amino acids. DNA for the CDR3: TGTGCCAGCAGCTTATACTTAGGGGCGCAATATGGCTACACCTTC. Its protein product is CASSLYLGAQYGYTF.

The V gene is TRBV7-9, the J gene TRBJ1-2, with TRBD1 as a possible D gene (6 bases). This CDR3 has 13 amino acids. Deletions cut 5 bases from V and 7 bases from J, with 14 bases between. In germline, CDR1 is SEHNR, CDR2 FQNEAQ (reference sequence). In DNA form, the CDR3 reads TGTGCCAGCAGCGCAGAGGGGGAAGGTGGCTACACCTTC. This sequence encodes CASSAEGEGGYTF.

The CDR3 region has the DNA TGTGCCAGCAGCTTGGGGACAGTCAATCAGCCCCAGCATTTT. This codes for CASSLGTVNQPQHF. The rearrangement links TRBV5-6 to TRBJ1-5; the D gene is possibly TRBD1 (6 bases). V dropped 0 bases and J dropped 3 bases, with 7 bases sitting between them. Looked up from germline, CDR1 is SGHDT and CDR2 is YYEEEE. The CDR3 is 14 residues long.

V gene TRBV7-2 combines with J gene TRBJ2-3, with D hard to call. The CDR3 sequence is 14 residues long. CDR1 SGHTA and CDR2 FQGNSA come from the germline V gene. V lost 4 bases and J lost 0, with 8 bases in between. CDR3 bases: TGTGCCAGCAGCTATGTTACTAGCACAGATACGCAGTATTTT. Translating it yields CASSYVTSTDTQYF.

J is TRBJ2-7 and V is TRBV5-1, with 8 nucleotides matching TRBD2. Germline V gene data show CDR1 as SGHRS and CDR2 as YFSETQ. The CDR3 spans 13 residues. The trim removed 5 bases at V and 1 base at J, leaving 2 bases unmatched. The CDR3 here is CASSGGGSYEQYF. The CDR3 DNA reads TGCGCCAGCAGTGGCGGGGGGTCCTACGAGCAGTACTTC.

The V and J genes are TRBV30 and TRBJ1-5; D is perhaps TRBD1 (6 bases). Germline loops: CDR1 GTSNPN, CDR2 SVGIG (reference sequence). V lost 0 bases, J lost 7 bases, and 16 bases lay in between. The CDR3 spans 15 residues. Here the CDR3 reads CAWSVSRGRGQPQHF. The DNA for the CDR3 is TGTGCCTGGAGTGTCTCAAGGGGGAGGGGACAGCCCCAGCATTTT.

V usage is TRBV7-9 and J usage is TRBJ2-7; a possible D gene is TRBD1 (6 bases). Germline CDR1 is SEHNR and CDR2 is FQNEAQ (reference sequence). V lost 2 bases and J 6 bases, leaving 17 bases between the germline ends. The CDR3 sequence is 15 residues long. This chain's CDR3 is CASSLQGQVSGEQYF. The CDR3 DNA is TGTGCCAGCAGCTTACAGGGGCAGGTATCCGGCGAGCAGTACTTC.

A single count supports this clone. V usage is TRBV2 and J usage is TRBJ1-2; D remains ambiguous. CDR3 length: 13 residues. From germline, CDR1 is SNHLY and CDR2 FYNNEI. V lost 7 bases and J lost 8, with 17 bases in between. The CDR3 reads CASNPIGASGYTF. The CDR3, as DNA: TGTGCCAGCAACCCTATCGGAGCCTCCGGCTACACCTTC.

In this sample, this clone turned up once. The chain employs TRBV6-5 and TRBJ2-1; 9 bases are shared with TRBD2. CDR3 length equals 16 residues. Germline V CDR1 and CDR2: MNHEY, SVGAGI. V lost 4 bases to trimming and J lost 1 base; unmatched junction nucleotides: 5. CDR3 sequence (DNA): TGTGCCAGCAGTTTCTTTAGCGGGAGTTCCTACAATGAGCAGTTCTTC. Translating gives CASSFFSGSSYNEQFF.

As concerns this clone: One junction end does not reproduce the germline sequence, and a read error may be involved. CDR3 sequence: CASTYYRGGQPQHF. CDR3 sequence (DNA): TGTGCCAGCACTTACTACAGGGGAGGTCAGCCCCAGCATTTT. This chain joins TRBV6-5 and TRBJ1-5; 7 bases fit TRBD1. This CDR3 has 14 amino acids. Per the germline V gene, CDR1 is MNHEY and CDR2 is SVGAGI.

This clone appeared a single time. The chain combines TRBV27 with TRBJ2-1; 14 bases are a match to TRBD2. The CDR3 has 21 amino acids. J lost 3 bases, V lost 3 bases, and 16 bases had no gene match. The germline V gene encodes CDR1 MNHEY and CDR2 SMNVEV (reference sequence). The CDR3 protein is CASSLAIAGTSGGYNYNEQFF. The CDR3 nucleotides read TGTGCCAGCAGTTTGGCCATAGCCGGGACTAGCGGGGGATATAACTACAATGAGCAGTTCTTC.

V gene TRBV7-9 combines with J gene TRBJ2-2; 9 bases map to TRBD2. The CDR3 is made up of 15 amino acids. From germline, CDR1 is SEHNR and CDR2 FQNEAQ (reference sequence). V lost 6 bases to trimming and J lost 0 bases; unmatched junction nucleotides: 2. CDR3 loop: CASREREANTGELFF. The CDR3 DNA is TGTGCCAGCAGGGAGCGGGAGGCGAACACCGGGGAGCTGTTTTTT.

This clone was counted a few times. This chain uses TRBV5-4 with TRBJ1-3, with D perhaps matching TRBD1 (6 bases). The germline V gene encodes CDR1 SGHNT and CDR2 YYREEE (reference sequence). V lost 4 bases and J lost 1, with 12 bases in between. This CDR3 spans 15 amino acids. CDR3 nucleotide sequence: TGTGCCAGCAGCCATGAACAGGGATCTGGAAACACCATATATTTT. It translates to CASSHEQGSGNTIYF.

This chain links TRBV12-5 with TRBJ2-2, with 9 nucleotides matching TRBD1. CDR3 size: 14 residues. Germline values: CDR1 LGHNT, CDR2 FRNRAP. Trimming cost V 4 bases and J 5 bases; bases outside gene matches: 2. The CDR3 protein is CASGSGQGTGELFF. CDR3 DNA sequence: TGTGCTAGTGGTTCAGGACAGGGGACCGGGGAGCTGTTTTTT. Filled out from reference TRBV12-5 and TRBJ2-2, the complete variable domain reads DARVTQTPRHKVTEMGQEVTMRCQPILGHNTVFWYRQTMMQGLELLAYFRNRAPLDDSGMPKDRFSAEMPDATLATLKIQPSEPRDSAVYFCASGSGQGTGELFFGEGSRLTVL.

V and J are TRBV15 and TRBJ2-1, with a possible D match to TRBD1 (6 bases). CDR1 LNHNV and CDR2 YYDKDF come from the germline V gene (reference sequence). The CDR3 consists of 15 residues. The ends were cut back, 3 bases at V and 5 bases at J, with 14 bases in the middle. DNA for the CDR3: TGTGCCACCAGCAGCCTCGGGACACATAACAATGAGCAGTTCTTC. It codes for CATSSLGTHNNEQFF.

V and J are TRBV11-2 and TRBJ1-6, with 7 bases that match TRBD1. Trimming removed 4 bases from V and 5 bases from J; junction bases left unmatched: 5. This CDR3 spans 15 amino acids. Germline V gives CDR1 SGHAT, CDR2 FQNNGV. Here the CDR3 DNA reads TGTGCCAGCAGCTACATGGGACAGAATAATTCACCCCTCCACTTT. This sequence encodes CASSYMGQNNSPLHF.

The chain uses TRBV7-9 and TRBJ1-1, with TRBD1 as a possible D gene (5 bases). The germline CDR1 and CDR2 sequences are SEHNR and FQNEAQ (reference sequence). The CDR3 loop spans 15 amino acids. V lost 3 bases, J lost 5 bases, and 16 bases lay in between. CDR3 in amino acids: CASSFPASGLTEAFF. CDR3 nucleotide sequence: TGTGCCAGCAGCTTTCCGGCCTCAGGGTTAACTGAAGCTTTCTTT.